The rows below give T cell receptor beta chains drawn from one sample of a study of cytomegalovirus exposure and HLA in healthy donors. Clones were read by immunoSEQ multiplex PCR, and TCRdb kept only the in-frame ones, dropping some. The sample records under 200,000 clones, 80% to 85% being singletons. The sample consisted of PBMCs. These receptors all stem from a boy between 2 and 10 years old in good health and CMV-seronegative. The CDR3 runs from the conserved cysteine through the conserved F or W.

V gene,J gene,CDR3 protein
TRBV6-1,TRBJ1-1,CASSTGGITEAFF
TRBV6-6,TRBJ2-7,CASSNARTGRGEQYF
TRBV27,TRBJ1-1,CASSSPGQNTEAFF
TRBV18,TRBJ2-7,CASSLLAGGVGSYEQYF
TRBV6-6,.,CASSYTSGTLNEQYF
TRBV9,TRBJ2-1,CASSVVGGANEQFF
TRBV19,TRBJ2-1,CASSSDRGHNEQFF
TRBV5-1,TRBJ1-2,CASSPSLWTGPHGYTF
TRBV5-1,TRBJ1-2,CASSYRGDPNYGYTF
TRBV6-1,TRBJ1-1,CASSATMNTEAFF
TRBV27,TRBJ2-7,CASSLLGQGSEQYF
TRBV4-1,TRBJ1-1,CASSQNRGGTEAFF
TRBV4-1,TRBJ2-7,CASSQGLAIRSEQYF
TRBV4-1,TRBJ2-1,CASSRGSGSLNEQFF
TRBV25-1,TRBJ1-1,CASSEYFNREGTEAFF
TRBV30,TRBJ2-5,CAWSLTGGWETQYF
TRBV6-1,TRBJ2-3,CASSEGLVADTQYF
TRBV6-1,TRBJ2-1,CASRTGGLGNEQFF
TRBV9,TRBJ2-1,CASSVHDGRLAGNEQFF
TRBV5-8,.,CASSRPGGGYYEQYF
TRBV5-5,TRBJ2-5,CASSLSSGRGETQYF
TRBV28,TRBJ2-3,CASTEGPDTQYF
TRBV19,TRBJ2-3,CASSPQGWYTDTQYF
TRBV28,TRBJ2-7,CASSLQGVLSQYF
TRBV19,TRBJ1-1,CASSTGVYSEAFF
TRBV28,TRBJ2-1,CASSPLFSSYNEQFF
TRBV5-1,TRBJ1-3,CASSPIQGNTIYF
TRBV19,TRBJ2-3,CASTSNLHDTQYF
TRBV4-1,TRBJ2-7,CASSQDPGTRPYEQYF
TRBV10-1,TRBJ2-6,CASSVGRGPLGANVLTF
TRBV7-6,TRBJ2-5,CASSLGSGYQETQYF
TRBV2,TRBJ2-1,CASSRDFLSYNEQFF
TRBV7-9,TRBJ1-5,CASSLGGDRVPQHF
TRBV30,TRBJ2-5,CAWSVFRGETQYF